Below, 25 T cell receptor beta chains from the same sample are listed, as sequenced in a study of human T cells and chemical hapten exposure. Whole blood that had not been fractionated was the source of extracted total RNA. Via MiXCR, TCRdb re-called the 5' RACE reads, giving one row per CDR3 protein. The table records 80,000 or so distinct CDR3 sequences, 15% to 20% of them present only once. The source of these receptors is a female donor in good health.

Relative to its sample, this clonotype is medium-sized. The chain is built from TRBV25-1 and TRBJ1-5; 7 bases are a match to TRBD1. Unmatched junction bases numbered 12, after V lost 10 bases and J lost 6 bases. Germline CDR1 is MGHDK and CDR2 is SYGVNS. This CDR3 contains 14 residues. For the CDR3, the DNA is TGTGCCACCCTCGACAGGGAGAACGGTCAGCCCCAGCATTTT. Its protein product is CATLDRENGQPQHF.

The chain joins TRBV24-1 to TRBJ1-5; TRBD1 aligns across 7 bases. This CDR3 region has 15 residues. In germline, CDR1 is KGHDR, CDR2 SFDVKD. With V trimmed by 2 bases and J by 6 bases, 6 bases remained unmatched. The CDR3 sequence is CATSDSRQGSQPQHF. The DNA for the CDR3 is TGTGCCACCAGTGATTCCCGACAGGGCTCTCAGCCCCAGCATTTT.

This clonotype was seen more than once but under ten times. The chain recombines TRBV10-3 with TRBJ2-2; the match to TRBD2 covers 7 bases. V lost 8 bases, J lost 1 base, and 1 base stayed unmatched. The CDR3 has 13 amino acids. In germline, CDR1 is ENHRY, CDR2 SYGVKD. The CDR3 nucleotides read TGTGCCATCTCGGGGGGGAACACCGGGGAGCTGTTTTTT. Translating gives CAISGGNTGELFF.

The sample holds a few counts of this clonotype. The chain combines TRBV4-1 with TRBJ2-4, with 7 nucleotides matching TRBD2. The ends lost 0 bases at V and 6 bases at J; junction bases unmatched: 8. Germline CDR1 is MGHRA and CDR2 is YSYEKL. There are 16 residues in the CDR3. CDR3: CASSQDKAGEVNIQYF. The CDR3 coding sequence is TGCGCCAGCAGCCAAGATAAGGCGGGAGAGGTAAACATTCAGTACTTC.

Only a few counts were recorded for this clonotype. The V call is TRBV2, the J call TRBJ1-4, with D tentatively TRBD1 (5 bases). The CDR3 spans 15 residues. Germline assignment: CDR1 SNHLY and CDR2 FYNNEI. The germline V and J ends were trimmed by 8 bases and 6 bases, with 19 bases remaining between them. CDR3 region: CASSVQGSIDEKLFF. CDR3 sequence (DNA): TGTGCCAGCTCAGTCCAGGGCAGTATCGATGAAAAACTGTTTTTT.

The V and J genes are TRBV27 and TRBJ2-1; the match to TRBD1 covers 7 bases. The CDR3 loop spans 14 amino acids. The V and J ends lost 7 bases and 11 bases, in that order; junction bases with no gene match: 14. Per the germline V gene, CDR1 is MNHEY and CDR2 is SMNVEV (reference sequence). CDR3 in DNA: TGTGCCAGCACCATGACCCGGGACAGCTCCCAGCAGTTCTTC. This encodes CASTMTRDSSQQFF.

The chain has TRBV14 and TRBJ1-1; D is ambiguous. The germline V gene has CDR1 SGHDN and CDR2 FVKESK. This CDR3 comprises 13 residues. V lost 0 bases and J lost 5, with 7 bases in between. The CDR3 DNA reads as TGTGCCAGCAGCCAAGAAGCCCGAACTGAAGCTTTCTTT. Translating gives CASSQEARTEAFF.

The chain joins TRBV7-2 to TRBJ1-1; the D is unclear. The CDR3 contains 15 residues. Trimming stripped 1 base from V and 4 bases from J, with 13 bases between. Per the germline V gene, CDR1 is SGHTA and CDR2 is FQGNSA. The CDR3 here is CASSLGVGPSTEAFF. The CDR3 DNA is TGTGCCAGCAGCTTAGGGGTCGGCCCCAGCACTGAAGCTTTCTTT.

There are a few counts of this clonotype. CDR3 DNA: TGTGCCAGCAGCTCATTAAGAGAGGACAGGGGTTTTCCTGAAGCTTTCTTT. This sequence encodes CASSSLREDRGFPEAFF. This chain links TRBV7-2 with TRBJ1-1; 9 positions agree with TRBD1. The CDR3 is made up of 17 amino acids. The J segment lost 6 bases and the V segment lost 4 bases, leaving 15 bases of the junction unmatched. Germline V CDR1 and CDR2: SGHTA, FQGNSA. The full variable domain, its missing parts supplied by reference TRBV7-2 and TRBJ1-1, is GAGVSQSPSNKVTEKGKDVELRCDPISGHTALYWYRQSLGQGLEFLIYFQGNSAPDKSGLPSDRFSAERTGGSVSTLTIQRTQQEDSAVYLCASSSLREDRGFPEAFFGQGTRLTVV.

CDR3 sequence reads: CASSAPPLVGTEAFF. The CDR3, as DNA: TGTGCCAGCAGTGCCCCTCCCCTAGTGGGCACTGAAGCTTTCTTT. The chain uses TRBV27 and TRBJ1-1; D gene ambiguous. CDR1 MNHEY and CDR2 SMNVEV come from the germline V gene (reference sequence). The V gene lost 5 bases and the J gene lost 4 bases, with 17 bases spanning the gap. The CDR3 runs to 15 residues.

This clonotype was counted many times. The rearrangement joins TRBV7-9 to TRBJ2-5; D call uncertain. Germline V gene sequence: CDR1 SEHNR, CDR2 FQNEAQ (reference sequence). This CDR3 comprises 17 residues. Trimming removed 4 bases at V and 2 bases at J, with 20 bases between. Here the CDR3 DNA reads TGTGCCAGCAGCTCGAGTGCCCTACAGTATACTCAAGAGACCCAGTACTTC. Encoded protein: CASSSSALQYTQETQYF.

This clonotype was found a few times. This chain uses TRBV7-2 with TRBJ2-7; the D gene is possibly TRBD2 (7 bases). In germline, CDR1 is SGHTA, CDR2 FQGNSA. The CDR3 has 17 residues. V was cut by 3 bases and J by 0 bases, with 18 bases left in between. In nucleotides, the CDR3 is TGTGCCAGCAGCTTTTCTATCCGGGGGGCCAGCTCCTACGAGCAGTACTTC. As protein: CASSFSIRGASSYEQYF.

This chain joins TRBV20-1 and TRBJ2-3; TRBD1 aligns across 8 bases. The V gene end was trimmed by 5 bases and the J gene end by 3 bases; junction bases not matched to a gene: 4. Germline CDR1 reads DFQATT; CDR2 reads SNEGSKA (reference sequence). This CDR3 spans 13 amino acids. The CDR3, as DNA: TGCAGTGCTGCAGACAGGGGAACAGATACGCAGTATTTT. Protein sequence: CSAADRGTDTQYF.

The CDR3 protein is CASSSLAGASYEQYF. CDR3 DNA sequence: TGTGCCAGCAGCTCACTAGCGGGGGCCTCCTACGAGCAGTACTTC. The genes are TRBV7-2 and TRBJ2-7; TRBD2 aligns across 11 bases. V lost 4 bases, J lost 0 bases, and 2 bases stayed unmatched. Germline CDR1 reads SGHTA; CDR2 reads FQGNSA. This CDR3 has 15 amino acids.

The chain links TRBV29-1 to TRBJ2-7, with 8 bases lining up with TRBD1. Germline V lookup: CDR1 SQVTM, CDR2 ANQGSEA. The CDR3 has 11 amino acids. Losses at the gene ends were 4 bases for V and 5 bases for J; bases not matched to a gene: 1. The CDR3 sequence is CSVGRGHEQYF. The DNA of the CDR3 is TGCAGCGTTGGCAGGGGGCACGAGCAGTACTTC.

This clonotype was seen a handful of times. V is TRBV7-9 and J is TRBJ1-4; 7 bases align to TRBD1. The ends lost 5 bases at V and 8 bases at J; junction bases unmatched: 11. Germline loops: CDR1 SEHNR, CDR2 FQNEAQ (reference sequence). CDR3 length equals 15 residues. In DNA form, the CDR3 reads TGTGCCAGCAGCCGATCGACAGGGCGGGGCGAAAAACTGTTTTTT. Its translation is CASSRSTGRGEKLFF.

This clonotype has more than one count but fewer than ten. J is TRBJ2-1 and V is TRBV10-3; 7 bases agree with TRBD2. The V and J ends lost 6 bases and 4 bases, in that order; junction bases with no gene match: 12. The CDR3 has 16 residues. The germline CDR1 and CDR2 sequences are ENHRY and SYGVKD. Here the CDR3 DNA reads TGTGCCATCAGGGGGATACTAGCGACCACTTACAATGAGCAGTTCTTC. It is translated as CAIRGILATTYNEQFF.

The sample holds a few counts of this clonotype. The chain is built from TRBV7-6 and TRBJ2-3, with TRBD2 identical over 13 bases. CDR3 size: 15 residues. J was trimmed by 6 bases and V by 3 bases; bases with no gene match: 3. CDR1 is SGHVS, CDR2 FNYEAQ, per germline. In DNA form, the CDR3 reads TGTGCCAGCAGCTTCGGACTAGCGGGGGATGATACGCAGTATTTT. Protein product: CASSFGLAGDDTQYF.

The chain combines TRBV3-1 with TRBJ2-7; D gene uncertain. Trimming took 1 base from V and 7 from J, leaving 5 bases between them. Germline V CDR1 and CDR2: LGHDT, YNNKEL (reference sequence). This CDR3 is 11 amino acids long. CDR3 loop: CASSQGGEQYF. The CDR3 DNA sequence: TGTGCCAGCAGCCAAGGAGGAGAGCAGTACTTC.

This clonotype was observed many times. The rearrangement links TRBV20-1 to TRBJ2-7; D is perhaps TRBD1 (6 bases). This CDR3 spans 13 amino acids. CDR1 and CDR2 from the germline V gene are DFQATT and SNEGSKA (reference sequence). V was clipped by 0 bases and J by 3 bases, with 9 bases between them. The CDR3 loop is CSARDGQLYEQYF. The CDR3 coding sequence is TGCAGTGCTAGAGATGGACAGCTCTACGAGCAGTACTTC.

In this sample, this clonotype turned up a few times. This rearrangement joins TRBV7-6 to TRBJ2-1; 7 bases align to TRBD1. Germline V gives CDR1 SGHVS, CDR2 FNYEAQ. CDR3 length: 17 amino acids. The junction had 7 bases not matched to a gene; V was cut back by 2 bases and J by 0 bases. CDR3 DNA sequence: TGTGCCAGCAGCTTAAGGTCGGGACAGAGCTCCTACAATGAGCAGTTCTTC. This translates into CASSLRSGQSSYNEQFF.

This clonotype was recorded a few times. The chain is built from TRBV20-1 and TRBJ2-7, with D possibly TRBD2 on 5 matching bases. The V gene lost 7 bases and the J gene lost 3 bases, with 13 bases spanning the gap. The CDR3 spans 12 residues. The germline V gene encodes CDR1 DFQATT and CDR2 SNEGSKA (reference sequence). DNA for the CDR3: TGCAGTGTTGAGGGCCTCGGCTACGAGCAGTACTTC. The encoded protein is CSVEGLGYEQYF.

V usage is TRBV29-1 and J usage is TRBJ1-5; D remains unclear. The V end lost 4 bases, the J end lost 5 bases, and 12 bases lay between the germline ends. Germline-derived CDR1 and CDR2 are SQVTM and ANQGSEA. The CDR3 is 13 residues long. The DNA for the CDR3 is TGCAGCGTTGGAGAGGGAAATGATCAGCCCCAGCATTTT. Encoded protein: CSVGEGNDQPQHF. Full variable domain (remainder filled in from reference TRBV29-1 and TRBJ1-5): SAVISQKPSRDICQRGTSLTIQCQVDSQVTMMFWYRQQPGQSLTLIATANQGSEATYESGFVIDKFPISRPNLTFSTLTVSNMSPEDSSIYLCSVGEGNDQPQHFGDGTRLSIL.

This rearrangement joins TRBV7-2 to TRBJ1-2, with D unclear. The V and J ends lost 5 bases and 4 bases respectively, with 14 bases between them. The CDR3 is 14 residues long. CDR1 is SGHTA, CDR2 FQGNSA, per germline. CDR3 sequence reads: CASSLNTEFYGYTF. CDR3 bases: TGTGCCAGCAGCCTAAACACCGAGTTCTATGGCTACACCTTC.

This clonotype was seen only a few times. CDR3 loop: CASSFARGSQETQYF. DNA of the CDR3: TGTGCCAGCAGTTTCGCCAGGGGGTCCCAAGAGACCCAGTACTTC. The V call is TRBV28, the J call TRBJ2-5, with 7 bases lining up with TRBD1. Germline V gene sequence: CDR1 MDHEN, CDR2 SYDVKM. V lost 3 bases, J lost 1 base, and 5 bases stayed unmatched. The CDR3 runs to 15 residues.